The 18 T cell receptor beta chains presented below share a single source sample, sequenced in a study of regulatory T cells in long-lasting Graves disease. Stated time point: newly diagnosed GD, antithyroid drugs for less than 3 months. Scientists built the TCR library using RNA that was extracted from PBMCs. Sequencing libraries for TCR beta were prepared with iRepertoire HTBI primers and Arm-PCR of CDR3 regions. TCRdb processed the multiplex PCR reads anew with MiXCR; each CDR3 protein has one entry. The profile covers under 800,000 distinct CDR3 sequences, with approximately 15% appearing a single time and under 20% taken by the ten largest. These same data were also listed under a study on T cells in Graves' hyperthyroidism and ophthalmopathy.

Specimen: peripheral blood mononuclear cells (PBMCs), collected at new diagnosis, from a patient treated with antithyroid drugs. These receptors were taken from a woman aged 25 to 45 with Graves disease.

This clonotype was seen repeatedly, ten times or more. The chain joins TRBV27 to TRBJ1-1; D is unresolved. Germline values: CDR1 MNHEY, CDR2 SMNVEV (reference sequence). The CDR3 totals 15 residues. Trimming took 1 base from V and 1 from J, leaving 10 bases between them. The CDR3 nucleotides read TGTGCCAGCAGTTTATTAAGGGATACGAACACTGAAGCTTTCTTT. Its translation is CASSLLRDTNTEAFF.

This chain joins TRBV6-2 or TRBV6-3 and TRBJ2-5; TRBD2 matches 7 bases. The CDR3 extends over 15 amino acids. The germline V gene has CDR1 MNHEY and CDR2 SVGEGT. After removal of 5 bases from V and 4 bases from J, the junction contained 10 bases not matched to a gene. The CDR3 is CASSGLFWGGETQYF. The CDR3 DNA reads TGTGCCAGCAGTGGCCTCTTCTGGGGGGGAGAGACCCAGTACTTC.

This clonotype came up many times. The junction does not match germline at one end; this may be a read error. The chain couples TRBV7-7 to TRBJ2-3; 8 nucleotides align to TRBD2. Germline CDR1 reads SSHAT; CDR2 reads FNYEAQ (reference sequence). The CDR3 has 15 amino acids. CDR3 coding DNA: TGTGCTAGCAGCTTCGGGAGGGGAGGAGTGGATACGCAGTATTTT. This translates into CASSFGRGGVDTQYF.

This clonotype occurred many times. This sequence joins TRBV6-2 or TRBV6-3 and TRBJ1-2; D not certain. The germline V gene has CDR1 MNHEY and CDR2 SVGEGT. The CDR3 has 12 amino acids. V was trimmed by 7 bases and J by 5 bases, leaving 11 bases between them. CDR3 loop: CASTLNGYGYTF. The CDR3 DNA reads TGTGCCAGCACCCTCAACGGGTATGGCTACACCTTC.

This clonotype was picked up many times. The gene calls are TRBV12-3 or TRBV12-4 and TRBJ1-1, with D possibly matching TRBD1 (5 bases). The CDR3 is 14 residues long. The V and J ends lost 6 bases and 1 base respectively, with 12 bases between them. The CDR3 region is CASRAGFTNTEAFF. DNA for the CDR3: TGTGCCAGCAGAGCAGGGTTCACGAACACTGAAGCTTTCTTT.

Details on this clonotype: Being one base from a much bigger clone, this may be a read error. The chain employs TRBV6-4 and TRBJ2-3; 9 bases are shared with TRBD2. CDR1 and CDR2 from the germline V gene are MRHNA and SNTAGT. This CDR3 comprises 15 residues. CDR3 in DNA: TGTGCCAGCAGTGACTCTAGCGGGAGCACAGATGCGCAGTATTTT. Its protein product is CASSDSSGSTDAQYF.

There are many counts of this clonotype. The gene calls are TRBV29-1 and TRBJ1-1; 9 bases align to TRBD1. Germline V gene sequence: CDR1 SQVTM, CDR2 ANQGSEA. Losses at the gene ends were 7 bases for V and 4 bases for J; bases not matched to a gene: 4. This CDR3 comprises 12 residues. The CDR3 sequence: CSARDRVTEAFF. CDR3 DNA: TGCAGCGCTCGGGACAGGGTCACTGAAGCTTTCTTT.

The chain combines TRBV5-8 with TRBJ1-2; 9 bases fit TRBD1. The ends lost 1 base at V and 3 bases at J; junction bases unmatched: 7. The CDR3 has 16 residues. CDR1 SGHTS and CDR2 YDEGEE come from the germline V gene. CDR3 bases: TGTGCCAGCAGCTTGAACCGGGACAGGGCTCACTATGGCTACACCTTC. Its protein is CASSLNRDRAHYGYTF.

This clonotype has ten or more counts. V and J are TRBV28 and TRBJ2-7; 10 nucleotides agree with TRBD2. Germline V gene lookup returns CDR1 MDHEN and CDR2 SYDVKM. V lost 2 bases and J lost 4; bases outside the gene matches: 5. This CDR3 is 15 amino acids long. CDR3 nucleotides: TGTGCCAGCAGTTTAGTAGGGACTAGCGTGTACGAGCAGTACTTC. This codes for CASSLVGTSVYEQYF.

The chain recombines TRBV9 with TRBJ2-3; the D call may be TRBD1 or TRBD2 (5 bases each). The end of the DNA aligns better with TRBJ2-5, so the J call may be wrong. The CDR3 extends over 15 amino acids. The germline V gene has CDR1 SGDLS and CDR2 YYNGEE. Here the CDR3 reads CASSVGGWGRETQYF. CDR3 nucleotide sequence: TGTGCCAGCAGCGTAGGAGGGTGGGGCAGGGAGACCCAGTACTTC.

Many counts were recorded for this clonotype. This chain links TRBV7-2 with TRBJ2-4; no clear D. The germline CDR1 and CDR2 sequences are SGHTA and FQGNSA. This CDR3 has 15 amino acids. Trimming removed 1 base from V and 3 bases from J, with 10 bases in between. The CDR3: CASSLVGPVKNIQYF. CDR3 nucleotides: TGTGCCAGCAGCTTAGTAGGACCCGTCAAAAACATTCAGTACTTC. The full variable domain, in which reference TRBV7-2 and TRBJ2-4 provide the parts outside the CDR3, is GAGVSQSPSNKVTEKGKDVELRCDPISGHTALYWYRQSLGQGLEFLIYFQGNSAPDKSGLPSDRFSAERTGGSVSTLTIQRTQQEDSAVYLCASSLVGPVKNIQYFGAGTRLSVL.

At least ten counts were recorded for this clonotype. This CDR3 is CATSDPKTYTGELFF. The DNA of the CDR3 is TGTGCCACCAGTGATCCAAAGACGTACACCGGGGAGCTGTTTTTT. V is TRBV24-1 and J is TRBJ2-2; D not certain. Per germline, CDR1 KGHDR and CDR2 SFDVKD. This CDR3 region has 15 residues. Trimming stripped 3 bases from V and 3 bases from J, with 10 bases between.

This chain joins TRBV24-1 and TRBJ2-3, with 12 bases matching TRBD1. Trimming took 3 bases from V and 1 from J; bases not matched to a gene: 13. Germline V gene sequence: CDR1 KGHDR, CDR2 SFDVKD. The CDR3 has 20 residues. The CDR3 sequence: CATSDPSFPGQGAGTDTQYF. For the CDR3, the DNA is TGTGCCACCAGTGATCCTTCTTTTCCGGGACAGGGGGCAGGCACAGATACGCAGTATTTT.

The chain couples TRBV6-2 or TRBV6-3 to TRBJ2-3; TRBD1 matches at 9 bases. The trim removed 5 bases at V and 4 bases at J, leaving 7 bases unmatched. The germline V gene has CDR1 MNHEY and CDR2 SVGEGT. The CDR3 loop spans 15 amino acids. CDR3 residues: CASSGRGTGSDTQYF. The CDR3, as DNA: TGTGCCAGCAGTGGAAGGGGGACAGGGTCAGATACGCAGTATTTT.

This clonotype was seen a few times. The gene calls are TRBV7-8 and TRBJ1-6; D unclear. Trimming cost V 5 bases and J 4 bases, with 18 bases left between them. The CDR3 is made up of 17 amino acids. Per the germline V gene, CDR1 is SGHVS and CDR2 is FQNEAQ. The DNA for the CDR3 is TGTGCCAGCAGCCGCCATCGAGATACACAGTATAATTCACCCCTCCACTTT. Its protein is CASSRHRDTQYNSPLHF.

This clonotype appeared a few times. The gene calls are TRBV20-1 and TRBJ1-5; D is undetermined. The germline V and J ends were trimmed by 0 bases and 3 bases, with 12 bases remaining between them. CDR1 and CDR2 (germline): DFQATT, SNEGSKA (reference sequence). The CDR3 runs 15 residues. CDR3 protein: CSARDRYKFNQPQHF. CDR3 coding DNA: TGCAGTGCTAGAGATCGGTACAAGTTCAATCAGCCCCAGCATTTT.

Only a few counts were recorded for this clonotype. A far larger clone is just one base off, so this is likely a read error. The chain has TRBV11-3 and TRBJ2-1; TRBD2 matches 9 bases. V shed 6 bases, J shed 0 bases, and the junction held 3 bases outside the gene matches. CDR1 is SGHNT and CDR2 is YENEEA in the germline V gene. This CDR3 has 15 residues. CDR3: CASRFSGSSYNEQFF. As DNA, the CDR3 is TGTGCCAGCAGATTTAGCGGGAGCTCCTACAATGAGCAGTTCTTC.

Ten or more counts support this clonotype. This sequence joins TRBV12-3 or TRBV12-4 and TRBJ2-2; D is ambiguous. The CDR3 contains 14 residues. Trimming stripped 3 bases from V and 6 bases from J, with 11 bases between. CDR3 sequence (DNA): TGTGCCAGCAGTTTCTTTGGCGAGCCCGGGGAGCTGTTTTTT. It codes for CASSFFGEPGELFF.